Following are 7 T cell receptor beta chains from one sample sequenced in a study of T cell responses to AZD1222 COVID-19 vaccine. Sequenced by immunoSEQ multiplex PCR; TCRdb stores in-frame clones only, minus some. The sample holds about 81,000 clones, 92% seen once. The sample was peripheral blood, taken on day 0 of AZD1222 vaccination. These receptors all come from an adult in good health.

The CDR3 protein is CASGRSRAPTNEKLFF. CDR3 sequence (DNA): TGTGCCAGCGGTCGTAGTCGGGCTCCAACTAATGAAAAACTGTTTTTT. The rearrangement links TRBV28 to TRBJ1-4; D gene ambiguous. Germline values: CDR1 MDHEN, CDR2 SYDVKM. The V and J ends lost 8 bases and 0 bases respectively, with 16 bases between them. This CDR3 contains 16 residues.

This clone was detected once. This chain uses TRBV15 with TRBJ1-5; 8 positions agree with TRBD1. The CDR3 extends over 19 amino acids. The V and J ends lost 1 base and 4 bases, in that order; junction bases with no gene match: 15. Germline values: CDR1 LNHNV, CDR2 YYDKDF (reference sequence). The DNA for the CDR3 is TGTGCCACCAGCAGAGGGGGGGGGACAGGACTTATAAGGAATCAGCCCCAGCATTTT. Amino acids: CATSRGGGTGLIRNQPQHF.

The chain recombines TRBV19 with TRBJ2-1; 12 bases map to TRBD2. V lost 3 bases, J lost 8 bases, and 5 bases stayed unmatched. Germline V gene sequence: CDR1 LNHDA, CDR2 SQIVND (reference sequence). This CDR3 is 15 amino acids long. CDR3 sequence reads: CASSMTSGSAHEQFF. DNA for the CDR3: TGTGCCAGTAGTATGACTAGCGGGAGTGCACATGAGCAGTTCTTC.

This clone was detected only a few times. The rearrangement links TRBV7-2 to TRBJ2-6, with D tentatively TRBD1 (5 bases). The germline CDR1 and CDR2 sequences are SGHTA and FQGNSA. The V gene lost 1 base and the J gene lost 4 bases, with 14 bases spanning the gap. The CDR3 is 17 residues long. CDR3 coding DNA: TGTGCCAGCAGCTTAGGCGGACCAGGGCTCGGGGCCAACGTCCTGACTTTC. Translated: CASSLGGPGLGANVLTF.

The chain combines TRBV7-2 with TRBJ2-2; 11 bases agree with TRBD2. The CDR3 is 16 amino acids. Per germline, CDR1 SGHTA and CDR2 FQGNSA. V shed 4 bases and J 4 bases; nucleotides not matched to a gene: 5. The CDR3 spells CASSSRTSGLTGELFF. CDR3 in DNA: TGTGCCAGCAGCTCCCGGACTAGCGGGCTCACCGGGGAGCTGTTTTTT. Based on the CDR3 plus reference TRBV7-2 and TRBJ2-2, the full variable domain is GAGVSQSPSNKVTEKGKDVELRCDPISGHTALYWYRQSLGQGLEFLIYFQGNSAPDKSGLPSDRFSAERTGGSVSTLTIQRTQQEDSAVYLCASSSRTSGLTGELFFGEGSRLTVL.

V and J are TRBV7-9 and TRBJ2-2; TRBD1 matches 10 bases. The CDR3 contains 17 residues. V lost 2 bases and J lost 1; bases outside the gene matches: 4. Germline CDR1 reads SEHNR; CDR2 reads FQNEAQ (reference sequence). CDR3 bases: TGTGCCAGCAGCTTACAGGACAGGGGGATGAACACCGGGGAGCTGTTTTTT. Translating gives CASSLQDRGMNTGELFF. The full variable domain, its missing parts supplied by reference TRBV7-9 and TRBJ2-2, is DTGVSQNPRHKITKRGQNVTFRCDPISEHNRLYWYRQTLGQGPEFLTYFQNEAQLEKSRLLSDRFSAERPKGSFSTLEIQRTEQGDSAMYLCASSLQDRGMNTGELFFGEGSRLTVL.

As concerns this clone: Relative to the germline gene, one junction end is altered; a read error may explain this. CDR3: CASSSSMNTEAFF. DNA for the CDR3: TGTGCTAGCAGCTCGTCAATGAACACTGAAGCTTTCTTT. The rearrangement uses TRBV7-7 and TRBJ1-1; no clear D. Per germline, CDR1 SSHAT and CDR2 FNYEAQ (reference sequence). CDR3 size: 13 residues.